This T cell receptor beta chain was documented in a study of blood T cells in healthy people across ages. This clonotype turned up a few times. Germline V gene sequence: CDR1 SQVTM, CDR2 ANQGSEA. This CDR3 has 15 residues. Trimming took 6 bases from V and 2 from J, leaving 17 bases between them. A second PCR of 7 to 11 cycles used a sample-barcoded 5' primer and a J-beta primer mix. A single record per CDR3 protein comes from TCRdb applying MiXCR to the 5' RACE reads. The sample has about 800,000 distinct CDR3 sequences; approximately 25% are singletons. Another study also made use of these data, one on T cells of mothers and their children. That study adds: A slight, non-significant increase in overlap was found for related mother-child pairs relative to unrelated pairs.

The sequencing input was blood. The chain joins TRBV29-1 to TRBJ2-1; TRBD2 is a possible D gene (6 bases). The TCR originated in a boy younger than 18 in good health. The CDR3 loop is CSVEGRDFAYNEQFF. The CDR3 DNA sequence: TGCAGCGTAGAGGGCCGGGACTTTGCCTACAATGAGCAGTTCTTC.